Below, one TCR beta chain is given with its context. This clone was counted a few times. Its antigen remains undetermined. There are no base qualities to consult, and no much larger clone falls within one base. Samples from volunteer blood donors who had recovered from COVID-19 were contributed by a second Seattle source. Each collaborating institution followed its own protocols to collect whole blood in K2EDTA tubes. Collaborator samples were shipped for TCRbeta analysis as frozen whole blood, isolated PBMCs, or DNA extracted from either sample type. This sample is drawn from a study of blood T cell repertoires in COVID-19 (dated by TCRdb to the early 2020s). Some background on the complete study: Samples from collaborators originated in the United States, Italy and Spain and spanned both the acute and convalescent phases of COVID-19. The prospective study material was composed of cDNA or gDNA derived from T cells, B-cell-depleted T cells, or PBMCs. Deeply sampled blood TCRbeta repertoires from subjects exposed to, actively infected with, or recovered from COVID-19 were included in the dataset. The repertoires were released in a freely available public database meant as a resource for research on the immune response to SARS-CoV-2. Samples came from the ongoing ImmuneRACE study (first 160 participants) plus 1,254 subjects from 6 global collaborators. A de-identified subject ID, COVID-19 status, age in years and sex were almost always included in the sample metadata. Where available, HLA class I and class II types were obtained from metadata supplied by the sample provider rather than from assay-based typing. Study-wide conclusions, independent of this receptor: Clinical and demographic metadata were provided uncurated, with the amount varying by source and participant.

TCRbeta CDR3 regions were amplified from genomic DNA by means of the immunoSEQ Assay, a bias-controlled multiplex PCR. The study's processing was this. Within the assay, amplification of reference gene primers was used to estimate how many nucleated cells each sample contained. Sequence reads were collapsed and filtered to measure the absolute abundance of every unique TCRbeta CDR3 rearrangement. For each sample, productive Simpson clonality was calculated by taking the square root of Simpson's diversity index across productive rearrangements. What TCRdb holds here is the immuneACCESS table cut down to in-frame rearrangements. Part of the clones is not present; checked against another copy, under half of the missing clones reflect an unresolved V gene, and the others are unexplained. The V and J calls and clone size are taken from that table; D and trimming were inferred from the DNA. For this sample there are 140,000 or so clones; 75% to 85% appear just once. The ten largest make up around 3.4% of the sample.

The V end loses 4 bases and the J end loses 2 bases, and a stretch of 17 bases separates them. CDR1 and CDR2 were assigned from the germline V gene as MGHDK and SYGVNS. The CDR3 spans 16 residues, from the cysteine through the phenylalanine. Of all the DNA, just the CDR3 is kept, 48 bases in frame from base 1. The chain joins TRBV25-1 to TRBJ1-2; TRBD1 could be the D gene, as 6 bases match. The origin of this receptor is a man between 65 and 79 years old who had recovered from COVID-19. The sample comprised peripheral blood. The CDR3 region has the sequence CASSVAGDSGNYGYTF. The DNA sequence reads TGTGCCAGCAGTGTGGCAGGGGATTCGGGGAACTATGGCTACACCTTC.